This is a list of T cell receptor beta chains from one sample in a study of blood T cell repertoires in COVID-19. TCRdb's copy holds only in-frame clones and misses some; the assay was immunoSEQ multiplex PCR. The sample carries around 260,000 clones, 89% recorded once. The sequenced sample consisted of peripheral blood. The receptor source for this set is a woman aged 40 to 50 who had recovered from COVID-19. Both conserved end residues are part of each CDR3. The order of the fields is J gene, V gene, clone size, D gene, CDR3 protein, CDR3 DNA. The D gene is left open where the match is weak. The listing skips clone size in some rows; elsewhere it reads once, few, many or a size class.

TRBJ1-5,TRBV7-2,few,.,CASSLGATGTIQPQHF,TGTGCCAGCAGCTTAGGGGCGACAGGCACGATTCAACCCCAGCATTTT
TRBJ1-2,TRBV5-1,once,.,CASSSQQGMEGYTF,TGCGCCAGCAGCTCACAACAGGGAATGGAGGGCTACACCTTC
TRBJ2-3,TRBV4-1,.,.,CASSQPQGTDTQYF,TGCGCCAGCAGCCAACCCCAGGGCACAGATACGCAGTATTTT
TRBJ2-3,TRBV24-1,.,.,CATDRRQSTDTQYF,TGTGCCACCGACCGCCGACAGAGCACAGATACGCAGTATTTT
TRBJ1-2,TRBV6-5,.,TRBD1,CASSYTGQGMDGYTF,TGTGCCAGCAGTTACACGGGACAGGGGATGGATGGCTACACCTTC
TRBJ2-4,TRBV27,.,TRBD1,CAPGQGENIQYF,TGTGCTCCGGGACAGGGGGAAAACATTCAGTACTTC
TRBJ2-7,TRBV6-6,once,TRBD2,CASGVSGSFHEQYF,TGTGCCAGCGGGGTTAGCGGGAGCTTCCACGAGCAGTACTTC
TRBJ2-2,TRBV11-2,.,TRBD2,CASSSGLAGVGTGELFF,TGTGCCAGCAGCTCCGGACTAGCGGGAGTGGGCACCGGGGAGCTGTTTTTT
TRBJ1-6,TRBV30,few,.,CALGGPNSPLHF,TGTGCCCTCGGAGGTCCGAATTCACCCCTCCACTTT
TRBJ1-3,TRBV6-1,.,.,CASSEEGRAGNTIYF,TGTGCCAGCAGTGAAGAGGGCAGGGCTGGAAACACCATATATTTT
TRBJ1-5,TRBV10-3,.,.,CAISDQRGSNQPQHF,TGTGCCATCAGTGATCAAAGGGGCAGCAATCAGCCCCAGCATTTT
TRBJ2-3,TRBV5-4,.,.,CASSLGGSTDTQYF,TGTGCCAGCAGCTTGGGAGGGAGCACAGATACGCAGTATTTT
TRBJ2-5,TRBV24-1,.,.,CATSEPDRAGETQYF,TGTGCCACCAGTGAGCCCGACAGGGCGGGGGAGACCCAGTACTTC
TRBJ2-7,TRBV5-6,once,TRBD2,CASSRGRGGLEQYF,TGTGCCAGCAGCCGGGGCCGGGGGGGACTCGAGCAGTACTTC
TRBJ1-3,TRBV7-8,.,.,CASSFSSRGGKTGNTIYF,TGTGCCAGCAGCTTCTCTTCCCGCGGGGGGAAAACTGGAAACACCATATATTTT
TRBJ2-1,TRBV18,.,.,CASSPDLAHSTYNEQFF,TGTGCCAGCTCACCGGATTTAGCGCACAGCACCTACAATGAGCAGTTCTTC
TRBJ2-3,TRBV4-2,.,.,CASSGSGDTQYF,TGTGCCAGCAGCGGATCGGGGGATACGCAGTATTTT
TRBJ2-1,TRBV4-1,.,.,CASSQGALAPYYNEQFF,TGCGCCAGCAGCCAAGGCGCTCTCGCGCCGTATTACAATGAGCAGTTCTTC
TRBJ2-7,TRBV28,.,TRBD2,CASSSLAGGWKQYF,TGTGCCAGCAGTTCTCTAGCGGGGGGGTGGAAGCAGTACTTC
TRBJ2-2,TRBV15,.,TRBD2,CATSREAGAGELFF,TGTGCCACCAGCAGAGAGGCGGGGGCCGGGGAGCTGTTTTTT
TRBJ2-6,TRBV11-2,.,TRBD2,CASSSLAGAGANVLTF,TGTGCCAGCAGCTCACTAGCGGGAGCTGGGGCCAACGTCCTGACTTTC
TRBJ2-2,TRBV7-3,.,TRBD1,CASSMDRDRNGELFF,TGTGCCAGCAGCATGGACAGGGATCGCAACGGGGAGCTGTTTTTT
TRBJ2-7,TRBV5-4,few,.,CASSPDSSYEQYF,TGTGCCAGCAGCCCGGACTCCTCCTACGAGCAGTACTTC
TRBJ2-7,TRBV5-5,.,TRBD1,CASSLGQVVNEQYF,TGTGCCAGCAGCCTGGGACAGGTGGTAAACGAGCAGTACTTC
TRBJ1-1,TRBV2,.,TRBD1,CASIRDRLNTEAFF,TGTGCCAGCATCCGGGACAGATTGAACACTGAAGCTTTCTTT
TRBJ2-5,TRBV7-3,.,.,CASSRNGGTEETQYF,TGTGCCAGCAGTCGAAATGGGGGGACCGAAGAGACCCAGTACTTC
TRBJ1-2,TRBV6-4,.,TRBD1,CASPRGTGVRYGYTF,TGTGCCAGCCCCCGCGGGACAGGGGTACGGTATGGCTACACCTTC
TRBJ2-7,TRBV28,once,TRBD1,CASTNGDRIYEQYF,TGTGCCAGCACCAACGGGGACAGGATCTACGAGCAGTACTTC
TRBJ2-7,TRBV29-1,.,TRBD1,CSVGSGTGAYEQYF,TGCAGCGTTGGTTCGGGGACAGGGGCCTACGAGCAGTACTTC